The clone carrying this TCR beta chain was detected many times. This sample was included in a study of T cells in Graves' hyperthyroidism and ophthalmopathy. The germline V and J ends were trimmed by 5 bases and 3 bases, with 19 bases remaining between them. The germline gives CDR1 SEHNR, CDR2 FQNEAQ (reference sequence). This CDR3 comprises 16 residues. Amplification yielded TCR beta CDR3 regions, with RNA transcripts as the source. RT-PCR in the first round (using the HTBI primer set) targeted the TCR CDR3. TCRdb reprocessed the multiplex PCR reads via MiXCR and lists one record per CDR3 protein. The repertoire includes a few hundred thousand distinct CDR3 sequences, 35% to 55% of them detected once, and around 20% sits in the top ten.

The sequence was obtained from an adult woman with Graves' disease, either hyperthyroidism or ophthalmopathy (not recorded which). The V call is TRBV7-9, the J call TRBJ2-5; a possible D gene is TRBD1 (6 bases). The sample was peripheral blood or thyroid tissue (not recorded which). The CDR3 loop is CASSPTTGLQKETQYF. The CDR3 region has the DNA TGTGCCAGCAGCCCCACAACAGGGCTACAAAAAGAGACCCAGTACTTC.